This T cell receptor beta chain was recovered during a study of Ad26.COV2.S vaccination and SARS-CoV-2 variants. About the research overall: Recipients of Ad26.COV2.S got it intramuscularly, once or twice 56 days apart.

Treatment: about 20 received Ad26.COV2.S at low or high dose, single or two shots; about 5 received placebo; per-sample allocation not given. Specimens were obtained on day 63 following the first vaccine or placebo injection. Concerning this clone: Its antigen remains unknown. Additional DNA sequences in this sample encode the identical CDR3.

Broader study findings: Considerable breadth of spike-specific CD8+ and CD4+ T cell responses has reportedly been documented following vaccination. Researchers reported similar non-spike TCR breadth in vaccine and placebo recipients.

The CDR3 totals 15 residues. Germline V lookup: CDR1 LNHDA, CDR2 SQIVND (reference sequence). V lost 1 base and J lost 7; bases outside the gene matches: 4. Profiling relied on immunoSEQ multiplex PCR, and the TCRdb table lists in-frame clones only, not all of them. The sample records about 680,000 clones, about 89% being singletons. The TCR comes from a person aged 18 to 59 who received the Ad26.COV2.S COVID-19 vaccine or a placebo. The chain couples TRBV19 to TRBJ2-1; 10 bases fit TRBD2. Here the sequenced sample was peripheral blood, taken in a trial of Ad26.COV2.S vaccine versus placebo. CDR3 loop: CASSIVAGGGNEQFF. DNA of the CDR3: TGTGCCAGTAGTATAGTAGCGGGGGGAGGGAATGAGCAGTTCTTC.